This T cell receptor (beta chain) was captured by sequencing in a study of memory CD4+ T cells and cytomegalovirus serostatus. With regard to this clone: The antigen is unknown.

Study findings and constraints: Suggested: most of the CMV-linked TCR signature lies in CD4+ memory cells.

Single viable CD3+CD4+CD8-CD45RO+ cells were sorted as the memory CD4+ T cells. Germline V gives CDR1 SGHAT, CDR2 FQNNGV. This CDR3 contains 16 residues. V lost 5 bases and J lost 0; bases outside the gene matches: 7. Clones were read by immunoSEQ multiplex PCR, and TCRdb kept only the in-frame ones, dropping some. The sample includes roughly 50,000 clones, 82% of them seen just once. Sequencing was done on a sample of memory CD4+ T cells from blood. This TCR was recovered from an adult in good health and CMV-seronegative. Some clones in this sample may be carry-over from other donors' samples. The chain is built from TRBV11-2 and TRBJ1-5; TRBD1 agrees at 7 bases. The CDR3 sequence: CASSLGTAYSNQPQHF. CDR3 bases: TGTGCCAGCAGCCTCGGGACAGCTTATAGCAATCAGCCCCAGCATTTT.